This TCR beta chain appears in the sequencing data of a study of cytomegalovirus exposure and HLA in healthy donors. About the study: The 90 to 150 validation repertoires used the same platform as the 666 first-cohort repertoires, a later analysis reported. Study conclusions and caveats: Most TCRs appeared rarely, but some public TCRs recurred in many donors.

To note about this clone: Its antigen is unknown.

V was trimmed by 0 bases and J by 4 bases, leaving 13 bases between them. Germline V gene lookup returns CDR1 GTSNPN and CDR2 SVGIG (reference sequence). The CDR3 is made up of 15 amino acids. The donors were members of the validation cohort comprising over a hundred subjects, separate from the approximately 630-subject first cohort. Sequenced by immunoSEQ multiplex PCR; TCRdb stores in-frame clones only, minus some. The table includes 200,000 to 300,000 clones, roughly 86% detected once. This chain joins TRBV30 and TRBJ1-5, with D hard to call. Sequenced: PBMCs. The sequence derives from a woman aged 30 to 39 in good health and CMV-seropositive. CDR3 region: CAWSVRGIGNQPQHF. The DNA for the CDR3 is TGTGCCTGGAGTGTACGAGGGATAGGGAATCAGCCCCAGCATTTT.